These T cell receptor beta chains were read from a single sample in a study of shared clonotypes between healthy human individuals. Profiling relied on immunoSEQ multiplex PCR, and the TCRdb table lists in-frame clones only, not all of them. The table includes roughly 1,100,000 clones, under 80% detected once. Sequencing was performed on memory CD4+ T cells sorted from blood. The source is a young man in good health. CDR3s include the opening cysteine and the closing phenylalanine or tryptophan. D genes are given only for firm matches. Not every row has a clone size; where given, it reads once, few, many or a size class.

CASQKGTVPNTGELFF	TGCGCCAGCCAGAAAGGGACAGTCCCGAACACCGGGGAGCTGTTTTTT	TRBJ2-2	16	TRBV5-1	TRBD1	NA
CASSEGMGRLNTEAFF	TGTGCCAGCAGTGAAGGTATGGGGAGGTTGAACACTGAAGCTTTCTTT	TRBJ1-1	16	TRBV6-1	NA	NA
CASNPRQTHSPLHF	TGTGCCAGCAACCCCCGACAGACGCATTCACCCCTCCACTTT	TRBJ1-6	14	TRBV28	NA	NA
CASSKFRDGLTEAFF	TGTGCCAGTAGTAAATTCCGGGACGGCCTCACTGAAGCTTTCTTT	TRBJ1-1	15	TRBV19	NA	NA
CASSFGGGGFYNEQFF	TGTGCCAGCAGCTTTGGGGGAGGGGGGTTTTACAATGAGCAGTTCTTC	TRBJ2-1	16	TRBV7-8	NA	NA
CAISERGGYEQYF	TGTGCCATCAGTGAACGGGGGGGCTACGAGCAGTACTTC	TRBJ2-7	13	TRBV10-3	TRBD2	NA
CASSLANTYEQYF	TGTGCCAGCAGCTTGGCCAACACCTACGAGCAGTACTTC	TRBJ2-7	13	TRBV5-4	NA	NA
CASTKDGGDEQFF	TGTGCCAGCACCAAGGACGGTGGGGATGAGCAGTTCTTC	TRBJ2-1	13	TRBV2	NA	NA
CASSRRTGVLTGELFF	TGTGCCAGCAGCCGCAGGACAGGGGTACTCACCGGGGAGCTGTTTTTT	TRBJ2-2	16	TRBV7-2	TRBD1	NA
CASSPGGGYSNQPQHF	TGTGCCAGCAGCCCGGGGGGAGGATATAGCAATCAGCCCCAGCATTTT	TRBJ1-5	16	TRBV7-2	NA	NA
CASRRANGYTF	TGTGCCAGCAGACGAGCTAATGGCTACACCTTC	TRBJ1-2	11	TRBV2	NA	NA
CASSKDGSSYEQYF	TGTGCTAGCAGCAAAGACGGGAGCTCCTACGAGCAGTACTTC	TRBJ2-7	14	TRBV7-7	NA	few
CASCPSGGNEQFF	TGTGCCAGCTGCCCTAGCGGGGGAAATGAGCAGTTCTTC	TRBJ2-1	13	TRBV6-1	TRBD2	NA
CASRPGTGTIGAFF	TGTGCCAGCAGACCCGGGACGGGAACAATAGGAGCTTTCTTT	TRBJ1-1	14	TRBV6-5	NA	few
CASSQGLVTEAQFF	TGCGCCAGCAGCCAAGGACTAGTTACTGAAGCGCAGTTCTTC	TRBJ2-1	14	TRBV4-1	NA	NA
CASSERAGGPREETQYF	TGTGCCAGCAGTGAAAGGGCGGGAGGGCCTAGAGAGGAGACCCAGTACTTC	TRBJ2-5	17	TRBV6-1	TRBD2	NA
CASSEVQGSEQYF	TGTGCCAGCAGTGAAGTGCAGGGTTCCGAGCAGTACTTC	TRBJ2-7	13	TRBV6-1	NA	NA
CASSLLEGTGELFF	TGTGCCAGCAGCCTCTTGGAGGGGACCGGGGAGCTGTTTTTT	TRBJ2-2	14	TRBV7-9	NA	NA
CASSPTGGSGNTIYF	TGTGCCAGCTCACCCACAGGGGGCTCTGGAAACACCATATATTTT	TRBJ1-3	15	TRBV18	TRBD1	few
CASSLTGNTGELFF	TGTGCCAGCAGCTTAACGGGGAACACCGGGGAGCTGTTTTTT	TRBJ2-2	14	TRBV7-2	NA	NA
CASSFGALSDEQYF	TGTGCCAGCAGCTTTGGGGCGCTAAGCGACGAGCAGTACTTC	TRBJ2-7	14	TRBV11-3	NA	NA
CASSEVYGANVLTF	TGTGCCAGCAGTGAAGTTTATGGGGCCAACGTCCTGACTTTC	TRBJ2-6	14	TRBV2	NA	NA
CASSNGGTNTGELFF	TGTGCCAGCAGCAACGGGGGGACGAACACCGGGGAGCTGTTTTTT	TRBJ2-2	15	TRBV7-3	TRBD2	NA
CASSRTGGRNYGYTF	TGTGCCAGCAGCAGGACAGGGGGTAGGAACTATGGCTACACCTTC	TRBJ1-2	15	TRBV21-1	NA	NA
CASSEARGNTGELFF	TGTGCCAGCAGTGAAGCCAGGGGGAACACCGGGGAGCTGTTTTTT	TRBJ2-2	15	TRBV2	NA	NA
CAWRGRGVYEQYF	TGTGCCTGGAGAGGCAGGGGGGTCTACGAGCAGTACTTC	TRBJ2-7	13	TRBV30	NA	NA
CASSLGWRYEQYF	TGTGCCAGCAGCTTAGGGTGGCGCTATGAGCAGTACTTC	TRBJ2-7	13	TRBV11-2	NA	NA
CASGNRDPPQHF	TGTGCCAGTGGGAACAGGGATCCGCCCCAGCATTTT	TRBJ1-5	12	TRBV19	NA	once
CASSFSGPYEQYF	TGTGCCAGCAGTTTCTCGGGACCCTACGAGCAGTACTTC	TRBJ2-7	13	TRBV27	NA	NA
CASRQISTDTQYF	TGCGCCAGCAGACAAATAAGCACAGATACGCAGTATTTT	TRBJ2-3	13	TRBV5-1	NA	NA
CASSLVLGPNTEAFF	TGCGCCAGCAGCTTAGTGCTGGGACCAAACACTGAAGCTTTCTTT	TRBJ1-1	15	TRBV5-1	NA	few